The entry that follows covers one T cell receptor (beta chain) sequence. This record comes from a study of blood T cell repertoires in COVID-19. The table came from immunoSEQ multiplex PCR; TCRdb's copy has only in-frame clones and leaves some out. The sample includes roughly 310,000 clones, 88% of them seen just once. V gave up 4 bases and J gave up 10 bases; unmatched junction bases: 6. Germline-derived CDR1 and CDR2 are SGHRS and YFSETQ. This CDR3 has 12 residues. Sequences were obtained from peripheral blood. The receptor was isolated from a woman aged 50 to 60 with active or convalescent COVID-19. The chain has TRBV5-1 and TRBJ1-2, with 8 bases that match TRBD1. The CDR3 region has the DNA TGCGCCAGCAGCCACGGACAGGGTGCCTACACCTTC. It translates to CASSHGQGAYTF.